This T cell receptor (beta chain) appears in the sequencing data of a study of blood T cell repertoires in COVID-19. With V trimmed by 2 bases and J by 3 bases, 7 bases remained unmatched. Germline V lookup: CDR1 SGDLS, CDR2 YYNGEE. This CDR3 region has 16 residues. The repertoire was sequenced with immunoSEQ multiplex PCR; TCRdb's copy has only in-frame clones and lacks some. The table records about 370,000 clones, more than 80% of them present only once. This clone was seen only once. This receptor was obtained from a man in his late teens or twenties who had recovered from COVID-19. The specimen was PBMCs or T cells enriched from blood (not recorded which). J is TRBJ2-3 and V is TRBV9, with TRBD1 matching over 9 bases. In DNA form, the CDR3 reads TGTGCCAGCAGCGTTGGACAGGGGTATTTTACAGATACGCAGTATTTT. This translates into CASSVGQGYFTDTQYF.